These T cell receptor beta chains were read from a single sample in a study of T-cell memory formation after mild COVID-19. TCRdb re-called the 5' RACE reads through MiXCR, storing one row per CDR3 protein. This table holds about 140,000 distinct CDR3 sequences, around 15% found once. Specimen: PBMCs or a T cell subset sorted from them (not recorded which). The receptors originated from an adult woman who had mild COVID-19 (a few samples of this study predate the infection). Cell type and time point are not known. The CDR3 runs from the conserved cysteine through the conserved F or W. Fields, in order: V gene, J gene, D gene, clone size, CDR3 protein, CDR3 DNA. A D gene is named only where the DNA matches it firmly. Not all rows give a size; the values are once, few, many and, for expanded clones, a class.

TRBV20-1	TRBJ2-1	TRBD2	few	CSAGDREREYNEQFF	TGCAGTGCCGGCGATCGGGAGCGGGAGTACAATGAGCAGTTCTTC
TRBV5-1	TRBJ2-7	NA	NA	CASSLQPYEQYF	TGCGCCAGCAGCCTCCAGCCCTACGAGCAGTACTTC
TRBV5-6	TRBJ2-3	NA	NA	CASSLVRGTSHTDTQYF	TGTGCCAGCAGCTTGGTGAGGGGGACTTCACACACAGATACGCAGTATTTT
TRBV4-3	TRBJ1-1	TRBD1	few	CASSPGPRQGPEAFF	TGCGCCAGCAGCCCGGGACCCCGACAGGGCCCCGAAGCTTTCTTT
TRBV24-1	TRBJ2-3	TRBD2	NA	CATSDLSGGEMYTQYF	TGTGCCACCAGTGATCTTAGCGGGGGGGAAATGTATACGCAGTATTTT
TRBV9	TRBJ2-1	NA	NA	CASSVGADEQFF	TGTGCCAGCAGCGTAGGAGCGGATGAGCAGTTCTTC
TRBV6-5	TRBJ1-2	NA	few	CASGSGGPLNYGYTF	TGTGCCAGCGGTTCGGGGGGCCCCCTAAACTATGGCTACACCTTC
TRBV5-6	TRBJ1-6	TRBD1	NA	CASSSTQGGLSPLHF	TGTGCCAGCAGCTCGACGCAGGGGGGGCTTTCACCCCTCCACTTT
TRBV6-2/TRBV6-3	TRBJ1-5	TRBD1	few	CASSWAGGSNQPQHF	TGTGCCAGCAGCTGGGCAGGGGGAAGCAATCAGCCCCAGCATTTT
TRBV12-3/TRBV12-4	TRBJ1-1	NA	many	CASSLGGLNTEAFF	TGTGCCAGCAGTTTAGGAGGGTTGAACACTGAAGCTTTCTTT
TRBV7-9	TRBJ1-1	NA	NA	CASSPTRLGEAFF	TGTGCCAGCAGCCCAACCCGACTGGGGGAAGCTTTCTTT
TRBV13	TRBJ2-2	TRBD1	NA	CASSRDRVRAGELFF	TGTGCCAGCAGCCGGGACAGGGTGCGCGCCGGGGAGCTGTTTTTT
TRBV27	TRBJ2-1	TRBD2	NA	CASNLPGLAGGPYNEQFF	TGTGCCAGCAACCTCCCGGGACTAGCGGGGGGTCCCTACAATGAGCAGTTCTTC
TRBV7-3	TRBJ2-5	NA	few	CASSFMAGAQETQYF	TGTGCCAGCAGCTTCATGGCGGGGGCCCAAGAGACCCAGTACTTC
TRBV4-1	TRBJ2-1	NA	NA	CASSRGYRDTSYNEQFF	TGCGCCAGCAGCCGTGGATACAGGGATACCTCCTACAATGAGCAGTTCTTC
TRBV20-1	TRBJ2-7	TRBD1	few	CSARDPFRRQGPPGSSYEQYF	TGCAGTGCTAGAGACCCCTTTCGTCGACAGGGGCCCCCTGGGAGCTCCTACGAGCAGTACTTC
TRBV29-1	TRBJ2-7	NA	NA	CSVVPGYSSYEQYF	TGCAGCGTTGTACCAGGTTACTCTTCCTACGAGCAGTACTTC
TRBV7-9	TRBJ2-7	NA	few	CASSLEGRGSYEQYF	TGTGCCAGCAGCTTAGAGGGACGGGGCTCCTACGAGCAGTACTTC
TRBV7-8	TRBJ2-7	TRBD2	NA	CASSYSSGRGYEQYF	TGTGCCAGCAGCTATTCTAGCGGGAGAGGCTACGAGCAGTACTTC
TRBV4-1	TRBJ2-7	NA	NA	CASSQGEEGSYEQYF	TGCGCCAGCAGCCAAGGGGAGGAAGGATCCTACGAGCAGTACTTC
TRBV3-1	TRBJ2-7	NA	few	CASSQEALAHYEQYF	TGTGCCAGCAGCCAAGAAGCACTAGCCCACTACGAGCAGTACTTC
TRBV27	TRBJ2-5	NA	NA	CASSLDHPTGVETQYF	TGTGCCAGCAGTCTCGATCACCCGACAGGAGTAGAGACCCAGTACTTC
TRBV7-9	TRBJ2-7	TRBD1	few	CASSRGQYYEQYF	TGTGCCAGCAGCCGGGGACAGTATTACGAGCAGTACTTC
TRBV20-1	TRBJ1-2	TRBD1	NA	CSARSEPGQPSNYGYTF	TGCAGTGCTAGGTCTGAACCGGGACAGCCTTCTAACTATGGCTACACCTTC
TRBV7-9	TRBJ2-1	NA	many	CASSSAAAPGNEQFF	TGTGCCAGCAGCTCTGCAGCGGCTCCTGGGAATGAGCAGTTCTTC
TRBV3-1	TRBJ2-1	NA	NA	CASSHLGARGDEQFF	TGTGCCAGCAGCCATTTAGGGGCTCGGGGCGATGAGCAGTTCTTC
TRBV10-3	TRBJ1-3	NA	few	CAISDSASGNTIYF	TGTGCCATCAGTGACAGTGCCTCTGGAAACACCATATATTTT
TRBV10-3	TRBJ2-4	NA	many	CAISESDLENIQYF	TGTGCCATCAGTGAGTCGGACCTCGAAAACATTCAGTACTTC
TRBV5-1	TRBJ1-2	TRBD1	once	CAGSSGQGDGYTF	TGCGCCGGCAGCTCGGGACAGGGCGATGGCTACACCTTC
TRBV7-9	TRBJ2-5	NA	few	CASSLGFDGEETQYF	TGTGCCAGCAGCTTAGGTTTCGACGGAGAAGAGACCCAGTACTTC
TRBV20-1	TRBJ2-7	NA	NA	CSASPWSSYEQYF	TGCAGTGCTAGTCCATGGAGCTCCTACGAGCAGTACTTC
TRBV9	TRBJ2-7	TRBD2	NA	CASSVSSGLRGEQYF	TGTGCCAGCAGCGTATCTAGCGGCCTCCGAGGGGAGCAGTACTTC
TRBV7-2	TRBJ2-1	NA	once	CASSLIHEQFF	TGTGCCAGCAGCTTAATTCATGAGCAGTTCTTC
TRBV4-3	TRBJ2-3	NA	few	CASSQEPGEGADTQYF	TGCGCCAGCAGCCAAGAGCCAGGGGAAGGGGCAGATACGCAGTATTTT
TRBV4-1	TRBJ2-1	NA	few	CASSQDFAEQFF	TGCGCCAGCAGCCAAGATTTCGCTGAGCAGTTCTTC
TRBV19	TRBJ2-7	TRBD1	many	CASSIGTGVFEQYF	TGTGCCAGTAGTATTGGGACAGGTGTTTTCGAGCAGTACTTC
TRBV9	TRBJ2-3	NA	few	CASSVEGTPDTQYF	TGTGCCAGCAGCGTAGAGGGGACCCCAGATACGCAGTATTTT
TRBV20-1	TRBJ2-5	NA	few	CSAPRGGLSGLPWETQYF	TGCAGTGCTCCTCGAGGGGGACTAAGCGGGTTGCCATGGGAGACCCAGTACTTC
TRBV4-2	TRBJ2-1	NA	few	CASSQEELKWNEQFF	TGTGCCAGCAGCCAAGAGGAATTAAAATGGAATGAGCAGTTCTTC
TRBV13	TRBJ2-7	TRBD1	NA	CASSSRQGLPYEQYF	TGTGCCAGCAGCTCCCGACAGGGTCTTCCCTACGAGCAGTACTTC
TRBV12-3/TRBV12-4	TRBJ1-2	NA	NA	CASSLNPEEAYGYTF	TGTGCCAGCAGTCTGAACCCGGAGGAGGCCTATGGCTACACCTTC
TRBV10-3	TRBJ1-1	TRBD1	few	CAIRQPGQEAFF	TGTGCCATCAGACAACCGGGACAGGAAGCTTTCTTT
TRBV14	TRBJ2-7	NA	NA	CASSGTYSYEQYF	TGTGCCAGTTCCGGGACATACTCCTACGAGCAGTACTTC
TRBV12-3/TRBV12-4	TRBJ1-5	NA	NA	CASRTADNQPQHF	TGTGCCAGCAGGACAGCAGATAATCAGCCCCAGCATTTT
TRBV20-1	TRBJ2-2	TRBD1	NA	CSASGTGSTGELFF	TGCAGTGCTAGTGGGACAGGCAGCACCGGGGAGCTGTTTTTT
TRBV19	TRBJ1-2	NA	NA	CAGGVSGYGYTF	TGTGCCGGAGGGGTAAGCGGCTATGGCTACACCTTC
TRBV27	TRBJ2-1	NA	few	CASSGTPSSYNEQFF	TGTGCCAGCAGTGGTACACCCAGCTCCTACAATGAGCAGTTCTTC
TRBV6-5	TRBJ2-7	NA	many	CASSYGVTYEQYF	TGTGCCAGCAGTTACGGGGTAACCTACGAGCAGTACTTC
TRBV29-1	TRBJ1-1	NA	NA	CSAGQMNTEAFF	TGCAGCGCCGGACAGATGAACACTGAAGCTTTCTTT
TRBV3-1	TRBJ1-4	NA	NA	CASSQVGSEGEKLFF	TGTGCCAGCAGCCAAGTAGGGTCCGAGGGGGAAAAACTGTTTTTT